This T cell receptor beta chain was retrieved from a study of shared clonotypes between healthy human individuals. Study at large: Used for every donor were three CD4 naive, three CD4 memory, two CD8 naive and one CD8 memory plate.

Study outcomes and limitations: Rarefaction demonstrated incomplete sorted-subset sequencing despite large depth.

Researchers divided each subset's genomic DNA evenly across several immunoSEQ plates. Sequencing used immunoSEQ multiplex PCR; TCRdb keeps in-frame clones, though not all of them. Of under 350,000 clones listed, around 86% are singletons. Adults of Caucasian background living in Nashville, Tennessee made up all donors. As concerns this clone: Its antigen is not identified.

The clonotype originates from a man aged 18 to 30 in good health. Sequenced material: memory CD8+ T cells sorted from blood. Documented subset: CD45RO+ cells pooled with CCR7-negative TemRA cells.

CDR3 residues: CASSLGARPGELFF. The CDR3 region has the DNA TGCGCCAGCAGCTTAGGGGCCCGGCCCGGGGAGCTGTTTTTT. This chain connects TRBV5-1 to TRBJ2-2, with D possibly TRBD1 on 5 matching bases. This CDR3 region has 14 residues. Germline V gives CDR1 SGHRS, CDR2 YFSETQ. Trimming removed 2 bases at V and 6 bases at J, with 11 bases between.